The 6 T cell receptor beta chains below were found in one sample sequenced in a study of CD8 T cells in ankylosing spondylitis. TCRdb passed the 5' RACE reads through MiXCR, listing each CDR3 protein once. The table includes just over 150,000 distinct CDR3 sequences, about 16% detected once. The sample was blood, either unsorted or a sorted T cell fraction (not recorded which). The receptor set was obtained from a male donor with ankylosing spondylitis or in good health (not recorded which).

The chain links TRBV27 to TRBJ2-1, with 14 bases aligning to TRBD2. CDR1 is MNHEY and CDR2 is SMNVEV in the germline V gene (reference sequence). Trimming cost V 8 bases and J 7 bases; bases outside gene matches: 10. This CDR3 is built from 16 residues. DNA of the CDR3: TGTGCCAGCCGGGGACTAGCGGGAGTAGATCTGAATGAGCAGTTCTTC. It codes for CASRGLAGVDLNEQFF.

This chain connects TRBV9 to TRBJ2-2, with 7 positions matching TRBD1. CDR3 length equals 15 residues. V dropped 0 bases and J dropped 4; count of bases not matched to a gene: 3. The germline gives CDR1 SGDLS, CDR2 YYNGEE. CDR3 bases: TGTGCCAGCAGCGTAGAGGCAGGGGGCACCGGGGAGCTGTTTTTT. This codes for CASSVEAGGTGELFF. Together with reference TRBV9 and TRBJ2-2, the CDR3 gives the full variable domain: DSGVTQTPKHLITATGQRVTLRCSPRSGDLSVYWYQQSLDQGLQFLIQYYNGEERAKGNILERFSAQQFPDLHSELNLSSLELGDSALYFCASSVEAGGTGELFFGEGSRLTVL.

This clonotype was counted between two and nine times. J is TRBJ1-1 and V is TRBV20-1; D gene uncertain. The germline V gene has CDR1 DFQATT and CDR2 SNEGSKA (reference sequence). The CDR3 extends over 12 amino acids. The V end lost 6 bases, the J end lost 3 bases, and 11 bases lay between the germline ends. In nucleotides, the CDR3 is TGCAGTGCGATATTCGGCTACACTGAAGCTTTCTTT. This codes for CSAIFGYTEAFF.

In this sample, this clonotype turned up many times. Here the CDR3 DNA reads TGTGCCAGCAGTTATAGCAATCAGCCCCAGCATTTT. Its protein is CASSYSNQPQHF. The chain combines TRBV27 with TRBJ1-5, with D uncertain. Germline lookup yields CDR1 MNHEY and CDR2 SMNVEV (reference sequence). With 4 bases removed from V and 0 bases from J, the gap between germline ends came to 1 base. This CDR3 contains 12 residues.

This clonotype was counted a few times. The V gene is TRBV7-3, the J gene TRBJ2-3, with 8 bases fitting TRBD2. The germline V gene has CDR1 SGHTA and CDR2 FQGTGA. Losses at the gene ends were 1 base for V and 1 base for J; bases not matched to a gene: 4. This CDR3 is 16 amino acids long. CDR3 region: CASSLRVAGRTDTQYF. CDR3 DNA: TGTGCCAGCAGCTTAAGGGTAGCGGGGCGCACAGATACGCAGTATTTT.

There are a few counts of this clonotype. The V gene is TRBV6-1, the J gene TRBJ2-4; D is unclear. The CDR3 totals 12 residues. Trimming left V 3 bases short and J 6 bases short, with 6 bases between. Germline lookup yields CDR1 MNHNS and CDR2 SASEGT. CDR3 in amino acids: CASSDGGNIQYF. Written as DNA, the CDR3 is TGTGCCAGCAGTGATGGCGGAAACATTCAGTACTTC.